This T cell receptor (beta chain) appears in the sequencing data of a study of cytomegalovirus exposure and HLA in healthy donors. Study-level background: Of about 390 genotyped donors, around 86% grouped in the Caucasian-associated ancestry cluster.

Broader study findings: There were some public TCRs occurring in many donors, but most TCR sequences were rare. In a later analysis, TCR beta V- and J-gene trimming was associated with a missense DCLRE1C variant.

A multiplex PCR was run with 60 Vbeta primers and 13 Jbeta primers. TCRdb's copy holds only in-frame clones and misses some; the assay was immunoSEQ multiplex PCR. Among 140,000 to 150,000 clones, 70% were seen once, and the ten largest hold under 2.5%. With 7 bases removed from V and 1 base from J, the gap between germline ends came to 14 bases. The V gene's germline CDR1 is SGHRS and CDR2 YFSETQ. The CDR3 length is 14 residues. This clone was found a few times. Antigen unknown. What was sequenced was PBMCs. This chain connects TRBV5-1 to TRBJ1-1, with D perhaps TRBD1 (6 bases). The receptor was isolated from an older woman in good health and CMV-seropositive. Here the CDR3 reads CASCTGRGNTEAFF. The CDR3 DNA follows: TGCGCCAGCTGTACAGGGAGGGGGAACACTGAAGCTTTCTTT.